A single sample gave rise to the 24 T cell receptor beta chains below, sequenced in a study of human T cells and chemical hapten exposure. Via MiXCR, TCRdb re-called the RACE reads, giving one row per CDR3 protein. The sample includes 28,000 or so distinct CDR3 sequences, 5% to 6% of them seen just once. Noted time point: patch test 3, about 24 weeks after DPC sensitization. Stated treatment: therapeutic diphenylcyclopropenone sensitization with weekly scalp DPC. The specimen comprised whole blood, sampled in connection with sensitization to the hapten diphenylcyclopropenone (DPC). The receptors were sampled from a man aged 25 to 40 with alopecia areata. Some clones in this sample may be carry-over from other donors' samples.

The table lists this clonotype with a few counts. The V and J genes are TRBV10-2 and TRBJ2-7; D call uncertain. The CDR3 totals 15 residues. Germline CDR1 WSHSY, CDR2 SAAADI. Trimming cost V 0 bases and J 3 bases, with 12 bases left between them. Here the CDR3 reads CASSESSRIGYEQYF. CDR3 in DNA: TGCGCCAGCAGTGAGTCGAGTAGAATCGGCTACGAGCAGTACTTC.

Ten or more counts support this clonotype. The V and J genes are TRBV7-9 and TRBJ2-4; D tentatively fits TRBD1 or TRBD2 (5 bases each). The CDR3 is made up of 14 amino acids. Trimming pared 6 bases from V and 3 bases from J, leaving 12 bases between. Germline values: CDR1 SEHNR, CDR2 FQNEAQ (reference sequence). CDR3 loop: CASRSGTGKNIQYF. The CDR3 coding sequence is TGTGCCAGCAGGTCCGGGACGGGCAAAAACATTCAGTACTTC.

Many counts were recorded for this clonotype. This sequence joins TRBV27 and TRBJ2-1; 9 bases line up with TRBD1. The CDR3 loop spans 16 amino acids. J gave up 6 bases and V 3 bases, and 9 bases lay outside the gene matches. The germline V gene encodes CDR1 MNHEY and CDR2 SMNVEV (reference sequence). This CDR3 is CASSFSGTGKGNEQFF. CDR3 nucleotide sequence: TGTGCCAGCAGTTTTTCCGGGACAGGGAAGGGCAATGAGCAGTTCTTC.

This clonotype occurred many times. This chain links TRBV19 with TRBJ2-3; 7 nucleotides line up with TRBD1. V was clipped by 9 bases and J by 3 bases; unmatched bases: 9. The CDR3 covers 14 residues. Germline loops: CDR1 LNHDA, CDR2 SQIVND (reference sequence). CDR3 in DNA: TGTGCCAGCAGATCGACAGGGATAACAGATACGCAGTATTTT. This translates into CASRSTGITDTQYF.

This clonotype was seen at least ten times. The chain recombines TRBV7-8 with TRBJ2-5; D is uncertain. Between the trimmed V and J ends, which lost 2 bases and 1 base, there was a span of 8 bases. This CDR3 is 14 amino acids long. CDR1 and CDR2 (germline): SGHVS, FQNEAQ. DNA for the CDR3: TGTGCCAGCAGCTTATTGGCAGGCCAAGAGACCCAGTACTTC. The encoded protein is CASSLLAGQETQYF.

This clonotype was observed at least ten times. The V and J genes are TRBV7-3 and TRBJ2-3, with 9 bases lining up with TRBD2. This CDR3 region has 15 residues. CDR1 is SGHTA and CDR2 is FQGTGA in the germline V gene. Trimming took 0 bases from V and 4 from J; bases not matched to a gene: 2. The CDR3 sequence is CASSLTLAGADTQYF. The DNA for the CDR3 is TGTGCCAGCAGCTTAACGTTAGCGGGGGCAGATACGCAGTATTTT.

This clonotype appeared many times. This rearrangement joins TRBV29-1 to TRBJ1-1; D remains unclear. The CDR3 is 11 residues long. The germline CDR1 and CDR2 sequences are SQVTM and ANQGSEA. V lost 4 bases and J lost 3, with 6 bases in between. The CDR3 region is CSVVGHTEAFF. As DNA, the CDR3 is TGCAGCGTTGTAGGGCACACTGAAGCTTTCTTT.

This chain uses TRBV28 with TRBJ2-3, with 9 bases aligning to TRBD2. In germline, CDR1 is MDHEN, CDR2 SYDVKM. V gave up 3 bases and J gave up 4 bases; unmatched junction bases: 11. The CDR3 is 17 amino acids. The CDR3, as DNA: TGTGCCAGCAGTTTGATTGGACTGGCGGGAGGGGCAGATACGCAGTATTTT. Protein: CASSLIGLAGGADTQYF.

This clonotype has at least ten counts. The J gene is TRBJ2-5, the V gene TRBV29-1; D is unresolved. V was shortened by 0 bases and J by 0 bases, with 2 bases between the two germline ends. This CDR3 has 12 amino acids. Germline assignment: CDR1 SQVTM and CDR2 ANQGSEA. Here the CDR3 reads CSVEDNQETQYF. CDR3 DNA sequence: TGCAGCGTTGAAGACAACCAAGAGACCCAGTACTTC.

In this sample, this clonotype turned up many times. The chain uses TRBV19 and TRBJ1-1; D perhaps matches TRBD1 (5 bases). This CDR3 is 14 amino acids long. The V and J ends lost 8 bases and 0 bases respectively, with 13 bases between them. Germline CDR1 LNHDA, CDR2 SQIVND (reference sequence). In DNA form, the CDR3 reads TGTGCCAGTTTGGAGGGGTCCATGAACACTGAAGCTTTCTTT. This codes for CASLEGSMNTEAFF.

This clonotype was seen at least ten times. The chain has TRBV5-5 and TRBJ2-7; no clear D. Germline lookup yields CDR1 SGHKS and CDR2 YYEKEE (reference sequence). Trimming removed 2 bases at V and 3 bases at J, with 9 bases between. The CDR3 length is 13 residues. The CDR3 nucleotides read TGTGCCAGCAGCTTTGACGGAAACTACGAGCAGTACTTC. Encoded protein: CASSFDGNYEQYF. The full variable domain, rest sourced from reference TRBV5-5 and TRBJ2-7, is DAGVTQSPTHLIKTRGQQVTLRCSPISGHKSVSWYQQVLGQGPQFIFQYYEKEERGRGNFPDRFSARQFPNYSSELNVNALLLGDSALYLCASSFDGNYEQYFGPGTRLTVT.

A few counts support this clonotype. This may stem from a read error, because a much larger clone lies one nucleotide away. The chain's CDR3 is CASSSCGVGNIQYF. The CDR3 nucleotides are TGTGCCAGCAGTTCCTGTGGTGTTGGAAACATTCAGTACTTC. This chain joins TRBV6-1 and TRBJ2-4; D not certain. The CDR3 covers 14 residues. Trimming left V 5 bases short and J 6 bases short, with 14 bases between. Germline V gene sequence: CDR1 MNHNS, CDR2 SASEGT.

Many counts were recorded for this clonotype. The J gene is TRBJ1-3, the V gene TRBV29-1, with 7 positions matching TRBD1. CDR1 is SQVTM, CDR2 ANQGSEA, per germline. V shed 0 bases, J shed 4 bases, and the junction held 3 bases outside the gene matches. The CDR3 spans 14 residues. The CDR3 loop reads CSVEETGLGNTIYF. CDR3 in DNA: TGCAGCGTTGAAGAGACAGGGCTAGGAAACACCATATATTTT.

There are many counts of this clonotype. The CDR3 loop is CASSSGLANTGELFF. CDR3 sequence (DNA): TGTGCCAGCAGCTCGGGACTAGCGAACACCGGGGAGCTGTTTTTT. This rearrangement joins TRBV7-8 to TRBJ2-2; 8 bases are shared with TRBD2. The V and J ends lost 4 bases and 0 bases, in that order; junction bases with no gene match: 1. Germline CDR1 and CDR2: SGHVS and FQNEAQ. This CDR3 contains 15 residues.

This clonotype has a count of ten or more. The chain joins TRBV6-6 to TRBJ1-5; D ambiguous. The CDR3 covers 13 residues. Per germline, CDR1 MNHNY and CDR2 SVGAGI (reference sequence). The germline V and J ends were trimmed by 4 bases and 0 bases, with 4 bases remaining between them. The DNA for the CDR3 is TGTGCCAGCAGTTTCGGTAGCAATCAGCCCCAGCATTTT. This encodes CASSFGSNQPQHF.

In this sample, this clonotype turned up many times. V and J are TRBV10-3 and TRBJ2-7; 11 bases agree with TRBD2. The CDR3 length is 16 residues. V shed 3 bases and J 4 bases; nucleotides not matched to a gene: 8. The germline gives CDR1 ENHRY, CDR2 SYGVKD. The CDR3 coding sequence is TGTGCCATCAGTGACGTACCCCTAGCGGGAGGTTACGAGCAGTACTTC. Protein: CAISDVPLAGGYEQYF.

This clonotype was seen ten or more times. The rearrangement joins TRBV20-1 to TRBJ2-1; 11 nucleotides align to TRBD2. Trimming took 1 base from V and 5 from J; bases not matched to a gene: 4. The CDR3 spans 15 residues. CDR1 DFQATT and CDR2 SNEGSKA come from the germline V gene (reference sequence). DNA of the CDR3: TGCAGTGCTAGAGGCGAACTAGCGGGAGACAATGAGCAGTTCTTC. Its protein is CSARGELAGDNEQFF.

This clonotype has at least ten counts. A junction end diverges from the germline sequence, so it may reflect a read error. The CDR3 region is CNVEGVGGNTIYF. The CDR3 DNA reads as TGCAACGTTGAAGGGGTTGGTGGAAACACCATATATTTT. The chain uses TRBV29-1 and TRBJ1-3, with a tentative D call TRBD1 (5 bases). The CDR3 consists of 13 residues. Germline V gene data show CDR1 as SQVTM and CDR2 as ANQGSEA.

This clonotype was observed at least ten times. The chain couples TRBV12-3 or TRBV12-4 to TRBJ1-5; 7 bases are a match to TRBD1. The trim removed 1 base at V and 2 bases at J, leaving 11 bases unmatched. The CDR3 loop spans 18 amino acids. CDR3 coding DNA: TGTGCCAGCAGTTTAGGTCTCCCGGGCCAGGGGGGCAATCAGCCCCAGCATTTT. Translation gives CASSLGLPGQGGNQPQHF.

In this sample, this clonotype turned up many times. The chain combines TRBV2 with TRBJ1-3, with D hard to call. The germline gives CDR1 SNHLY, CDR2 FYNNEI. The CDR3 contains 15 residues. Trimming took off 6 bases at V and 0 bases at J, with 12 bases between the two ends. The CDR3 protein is CASSGGLFSGNTIYF. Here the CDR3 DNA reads TGTGCCAGCAGCGGCGGACTGTTCTCTGGAAACACCATATATTTT.

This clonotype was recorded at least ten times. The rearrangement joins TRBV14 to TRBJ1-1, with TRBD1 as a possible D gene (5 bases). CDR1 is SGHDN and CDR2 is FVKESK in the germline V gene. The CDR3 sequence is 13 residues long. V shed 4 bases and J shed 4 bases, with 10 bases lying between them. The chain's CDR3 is CASSPLQGTEAFF. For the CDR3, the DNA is TGTGCCAGCAGCCCCTTGCAGGGCACTGAAGCTTTCTTT.

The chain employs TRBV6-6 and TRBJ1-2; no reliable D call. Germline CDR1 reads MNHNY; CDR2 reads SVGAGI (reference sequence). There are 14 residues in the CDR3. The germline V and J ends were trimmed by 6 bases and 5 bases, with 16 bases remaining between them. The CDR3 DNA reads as TGTGCCAGCAGCCTCGCCGTACAGATATATGGCTACACCTTC. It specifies CASSLAVQIYGYTF.

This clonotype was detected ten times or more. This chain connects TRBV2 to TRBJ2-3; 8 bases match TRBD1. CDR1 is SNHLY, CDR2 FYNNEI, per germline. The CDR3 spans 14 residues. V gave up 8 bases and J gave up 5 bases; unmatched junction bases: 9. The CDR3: CASQPQGAGDTQYF. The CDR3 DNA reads TGTGCCAGCCAACCCCAGGGGGCGGGAGATACGCAGTATTTT.

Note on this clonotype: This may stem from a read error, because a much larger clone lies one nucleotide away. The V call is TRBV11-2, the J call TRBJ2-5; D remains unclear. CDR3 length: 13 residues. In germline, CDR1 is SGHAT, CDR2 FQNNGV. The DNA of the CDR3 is TGTGCCAGCAGCTCGGGCGCCGGAGAGACCCGGTACTTC. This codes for CASSSGAGETRYF. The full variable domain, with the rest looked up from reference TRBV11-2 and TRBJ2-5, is EAGVAQSPRYKIIEKRQSVAFWCNPISGHATLYWYQQILGQGPKLLIQFQNNGVVDDSQLPKDRFSAERLKGVDSTLKIQPAKLEDSAVYLCASSSGAGETRYFGPGTRLLVL.